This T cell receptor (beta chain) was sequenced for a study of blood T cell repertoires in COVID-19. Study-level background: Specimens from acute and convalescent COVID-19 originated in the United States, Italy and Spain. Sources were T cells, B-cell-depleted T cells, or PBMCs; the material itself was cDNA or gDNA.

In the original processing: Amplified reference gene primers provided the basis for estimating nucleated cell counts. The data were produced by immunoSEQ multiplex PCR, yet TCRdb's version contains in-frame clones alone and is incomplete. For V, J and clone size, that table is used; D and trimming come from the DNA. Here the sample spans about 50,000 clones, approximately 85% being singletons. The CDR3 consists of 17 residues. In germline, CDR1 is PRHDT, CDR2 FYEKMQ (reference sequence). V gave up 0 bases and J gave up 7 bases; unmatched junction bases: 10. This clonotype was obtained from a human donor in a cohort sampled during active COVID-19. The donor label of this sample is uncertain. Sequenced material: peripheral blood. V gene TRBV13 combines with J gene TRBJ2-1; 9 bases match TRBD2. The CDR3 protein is CASSLGLRRGGPNEQFF. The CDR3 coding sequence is TGTGCCAGCAGCTTAGGCCTCCGGCGGGGGGGCCCTAATGAGCAGTTCTTC. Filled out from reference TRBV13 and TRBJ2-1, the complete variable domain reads AAGVIQSPRHLIKEKRETATLKCYPIPRHDTVYWYQQGPGQDPQFLISFYEKMQSDKGSIPDRFSAQQFSDYHSELNMSSLELGDSALYFCASSLGLRRGGPNEQFFGPGTRLTVL.